This passage covers 20 T cell receptor beta chains from one sample sequenced in a study of regulatory T cells in long-lasting Graves disease. Building of the TCR beta libraries involved iRepertoire HTBI primers and Arm-PCR of CDR3 regions. TCRdb used MiXCR to reprocess the multiplex PCR reads, holding one entry per CDR3 protein. The data hold about 430,000 distinct CDR3 sequences, with around 20% observed a single time. Time point here: persistent/refractory GD, antithyroid drugs over 5 years with positive TRAb. After RNA was extracted from PBMCs, the TCR library was made from it. Sequenced here: peripheral blood mononuclear cells (PBMCs), sampled when the disease was refractory, from a patient treated with antithyroid drugs. These receptors were taken from a female donor with Graves disease.

For this clonotype: Since a much larger clone is just one base distant, this may be a read error. The rearrangement links TRBV18 to TRBJ2-5; D remains unclear. This CDR3 is built from 14 residues. Trimming shortened V by 3 bases and J by 1 base, and 9 bases separated the two germline ends. Germline V CDR1 and CDR2: KGHSH, LQKENI. CDR3 protein: CASSPRRVQETQYF. In DNA, the CDR3 is TGTGCCAGCTCACCCCGACGGGTCCAAGAGACCCAGTACTTC.

V gene TRBV6-2 or TRBV6-3 combines with J gene TRBJ1-6, with 9 nucleotides matching TRBD1. With 7 bases clipped from V and 8 bases from J, the junction kept 3 bases outside the gene matches. CDR3 length: 13 residues. CDR1 and CDR2 (germline): MNHEY, SVGEGT. CDR3 sequence (DNA): TGTGCCAGCAAGGACAGGGGTGATTCACCCCTCCACTTT. It encodes CASKDRGDSPLHF.

This clonotype was recorded many times. J is TRBJ1-1 and V is TRBV20-1; 10 bases agree with TRBD1. Germline V gives CDR1 DFQATT, CDR2 SNEGSKA (reference sequence). The V gene end was trimmed by 1 base and the J gene end by 3 bases; junction bases not matched to a gene: 2. The CDR3 contains 14 residues. The CDR3 nucleotides read TGCAGTGCTAGAGGGGGGACAGGGGACACTGAAGCTTTCTTT. Its translation is CSARGGTGDTEAFF.

This clonotype was counted ten times or more. One end of the junction varies from germline; a read error may be responsible. V is TRBV2 and J is TRBJ2-7, with 10 bases aligning to TRBD2. CDR1 and CDR2 from the germline V gene are SNHLY and FYNNEI. The CDR3 extends over 15 amino acids. Here the CDR3 DNA reads TGTGCCAGCAGTCCCTCTAGCGGGGGCCCCTACAAGCAGTACTTC. Translated: CASSPSSGGPYKQYF.

This clonotype was recorded many times. This chain links TRBV10-3 with TRBJ2-7; D perhaps matches TRBD2 (6 bases). Germline V gene lookup returns CDR1 ENHRY and CDR2 SYGVKD. Trimming left V 2 bases short and J 3 bases short, with 14 bases between. The CDR3 is made up of 15 amino acids. This CDR3 reads CAISEGERAHYEQYF. The CDR3 nucleotides are TGTGCCATCAGTGAGGGGGAGCGGGCCCACTACGAGCAGTACTTC.

At least ten counts were recorded for this clonotype. V gene TRBV28 combines with J gene TRBJ2-2; D not resolved. The CDR3 consists of 13 residues. The V gene's germline CDR1 is MDHEN and CDR2 SYDVKM. With 6 bases removed from V and 3 bases from J, the gap between germline ends came to 8 bases. CDR3 in amino acids: CASRSSDTGELFF. For the CDR3, the DNA is TGTGCCAGCAGGTCATCAGACACCGGGGAGCTGTTTTTT.

This clonotype was detected many times. V is TRBV28 and J is TRBJ2-7; weak D call: TRBD1 (6 bases). The CDR3 covers 15 residues. With 5 bases removed from V and 0 bases from J, the gap between germline ends came to 14 bases. Germline assignment: CDR1 MDHEN and CDR2 SYDVKM. The CDR3 DNA is TGTGCCAGCAGTCCATGGACAGACAACTCCTACGAGCAGTACTTC. This translates into CASSPWTDNSYEQYF.

The table lists this clonotype with many counts. The chain links TRBV7-2 to TRBJ2-7; D gene uncertain. This CDR3 region has 16 residues. V lost 5 bases and J lost 7, with 24 bases in between. Germline values: CDR1 SGHTA, CDR2 FQGNSA. CDR3 in DNA: TGTGCCAGCAGCCCATTGCCGGGCCCAGCTTTGGGGGAGCAGTACTTC. The encoded protein is CASSPLPGPALGEQYF. Combining the CDR3 with reference TRBV7-2 and TRBJ2-7 gives the whole variable domain GAGVSQSPSNKVTEKGKDVELRCDPISGHTALYWYRQSLGQGLEFLIYFQGNSAPDKSGLPSDRFSAERTGGSVSTLTIQRTQQEDSAVYLCASSPLPGPALGEQYFGPGTRLTVT.

The chain links TRBV19 to TRBJ1-3; D ambiguous. Trimming took 3 bases from V and 4 from J, leaving 4 bases between them. Germline CDR1 reads LNHDA; CDR2 reads SQIVND (reference sequence). This CDR3 is 12 amino acids long. CDR3 sequence: CASSMPGNTIYF. The CDR3 DNA sequence: TGTGCCAGTAGTATGCCCGGAAACACCATATATTTT.

This clonotype was detected many times. V and J are TRBV11-2 and TRBJ1-1; D is unclear. Germline assignment: CDR1 SGHAT and CDR2 FQNNGV. This CDR3 comprises 15 residues. V was trimmed by 1 base and J by 1 base, leaving 10 bases between them. CDR3 coding DNA: TGTGCCAGCAGCTTAGCCCTCCGGACGAACACTGAAGCTTTCTTT. This codes for CASSLALRTNTEAFF.

As for this clonotype: No conserved phenylalanine or tryptophan is present at the end of the CDR3, so a read error is the likely explanation. The chain is built from TRBV5-1 and TRBJ2-7; 8 nucleotides align to TRBD2. Germline V lookup: CDR1 SGHRS, CDR2 YFSETQ. Trimming cost V 0 bases and J 2 bases; bases outside gene matches: 4. There are 15 residues in the CDR3. CDR3 in DNA: TGCGCCAGCAGCTTGGTGGAAGCGGGAGCCTACGAGCAGTACCTC. Translated, it gives CASSLVEAGAYEQYL.

The rearrangement links TRBV6-1 to TRBJ2-3; TRBD1 matches 9 bases. This CDR3 region has 13 residues. J lost 0 bases, V lost 8 bases, and 0 bases had no gene match. Germline CDR1 is MNHNS and CDR2 is SASEGT. CDR3 protein: CASGTGSTDTQYF. The CDR3, as DNA: TGTGCCAGCGGGACAGGGAGCACAGATACGCAGTATTTT.

There are a few counts of this clonotype. The V and J genes are TRBV28 and TRBJ2-4, with D perhaps given as TRBD1 or TRBD2 (5 bases each). Germline values: CDR1 MDHEN, CDR2 SYDVKM. Deletions cut 5 bases from V and 5 bases from J, with 16 bases between. This CDR3 is built from 15 residues. For the CDR3, the DNA is TGTGCCAGCAGTCGAGCCGGGACCCTTGAAAACATTCAGTACTTC. Protein: CASSRAGTLENIQYF.

This clonotype occurred once. One base away lies a much larger clone, so this may be a sequencing read error. The chain is built from TRBV5-1 and TRBJ2-7, with TRBD1 identical over 9 bases. The length of the CDR3 is 15 residues. Germline V CDR1 and CDR2: SGHRS, YFSETQ. CDR3 nucleotides: TGCGCCGGCAGCACTCCGGGACAGGGTATCTACGAGCAGTACTTC. Protein: CAGSTPGQGIYEQYF.

This clonotype turned up a few times. The conserved closing phenylalanine or tryptophan is absent in this CDR3, likely reflecting a read error. This chain uses TRBV28 with TRBJ2-7; 13 positions match TRBD2. The CDR3 spans 16 residues. Germline V lookup: CDR1 MDHEN, CDR2 SYDVKM. V lost 5 bases to trimming and J lost 0 bases; unmatched junction nucleotides: 4. This chain's CDR3 is CASSPRTSGSSYEQYL. The CDR3 DNA is TGTGCCAGCAGTCCCCGGACTAGCGGGAGCTCCTACGAGCAGTACCTC.

The gene calls are TRBV5-1 and TRBJ1-4, with a possible D match to TRBD1 (6 bases). The CDR3 length is 15 residues. V was clipped by 5 bases and J by 3 bases, with 14 bases between them. The germline V gene has CDR1 SGHRS and CDR2 YFSETQ. CDR3 in DNA: TGCGCCAGCAGGATAACAGGGTCCCCTAATGAAAAACTGTTTTTT. Translating it yields CASRITGSPNEKLFF.

Note on this clonotype: A read error is possible here, since a much larger clone lies one base away. The chain couples TRBV10-2 to TRBJ1-6; weak D call: TRBD1 (5 bases). Trimming stripped 2 bases from V and 6 bases from J, with 11 bases between. Germline CDR1 WSHSY, CDR2 SAAADI. The CDR3 is 15 residues long. DNA of the CDR3: TGCGCCAGCAGTGAGGGGGCAGGGCGTAATTCACCCCTCCACTTT. Protein: CASSEGAGRNSPLHF.

The J gene is TRBJ2-2, the V gene TRBV7-6; D is possibly TRBD1 (5 bases). This CDR3 contains 16 residues. Trimming removed 4 bases from V and 0 bases from J, with 12 bases in between. CDR1 and CDR2 from the germline V gene are SGHVS and FNYEAQ. In nucleotides, the CDR3 is TGTGCCAGCAGCTCGACCAGGGCGTCGAACACCGGGGAGCTGTTTTTT. Its protein product is CASSSTRASNTGELFF.

The rearrangement uses TRBV9 and TRBJ1-6, with D unresolved. Germline CDR1 SGDLS, CDR2 YYNGEE. The CDR3 totals 14 residues. V was cut by 2 bases and J by 8 bases, with 11 bases left in between. Here the CDR3 DNA reads TGTGCCAGCAGCGTGTACGAATTCCATTCACCCCTCCACTTT. Its translation is CASSVYEFHSPLHF. Using reference TRBV9 and TRBJ1-6 for the parts outside the CDR3, the full variable domain is DSGVTQTPKHLITATGQRVTLRCSPRSGDLSVYWYQQSLDQGLQFLIQYYNGEERAKGNILERFSAQQFPDLHSELNLSSLELGDSALYFCASSVYEFHSPLHFGNGTRLTVT.

This clonotype appeared a few times. The CDR3 here is CAISPSPTVTKNIQYF. In DNA form, the CDR3 reads TGTGCCATCAGTCCAAGCCCGACAGTGACCAAAAACATTCAGTACTTC. This chain joins TRBV10-3 and TRBJ2-4; maybe TRBD1 (5 bases). The germline gives CDR1 ENHRY, CDR2 SYGVKD. There are 16 residues in the CDR3. V lost 5 bases and J lost 2, with 16 bases in between.